Listed below are T cell receptor beta chains from one sample, sequenced in a study of beta chain features in type 1 diabetes. Measured with immunoSEQ multiplex PCR; TCRdb has only the in-frame clones, and not every one. The table has more than 350,000 clones, more than 9.5% seen once. Source material: naive CD4+ T cells from blood. The receptors derive from a woman between 18 and 29 years old in good health. Both conserved end residues are part of each CDR3. The D gene is left open where the match is weak. Size is stated for part of the rows, as once, few or many counts, or as a class when the clone is expanded.

CASSSGVTSNEQFF,TGTGCCAGCAGCTCCGGAGTGACCAGCAATGAGCAGTTCTTC,few,.,TRBV5-6,TRBJ2-1
CASSYKGSPLHF,TGTGCCAGCAGTTACAAGGGATCACCCCTCCACTTT,.,.,TRBV6-5,TRBJ1-6
CASSLPRPLISPLHF,TGTGCCAGCAGTTTGCCGCGGCCGCTGATCTCACCCCTCCACTTT,few,.,TRBV28,TRBJ1-6
CASSPVDRDADTQYF,TGTGCCAGCTCACCGGTAGATCGGGATGCAGATACGCAGTATTTT,.,.,TRBV18,TRBJ2-3
CASSFHSGSFYNEQFF,TGTGCCAGCAGCTTTCATAGCGGGAGTTTCTACAATGAGCAGTTCTTC,.,TRBD2,TRBV7-8,TRBJ2-1
CSATPGDGYTF,TGCAGTGCTACCCCAGGGGATGGCTACACCTTC,.,.,TRBV20-1,TRBJ1-2
CASSEYKGGYTF,TGTGCCAGCAGTGAATATAAGGGTGGCTACACCTTC,few,.,TRBV25-1,TRBJ1-2
CASSLGIIQAGDEQYF,TGTGCCAGCAGCTTAGGAATCATACAGGCTGGCGACGAGCAGTACTTC,.,.,TRBV7-9,TRBJ2-7
CASSWSTDTQYF,TGTGCCAGCAGTTGGAGCACAGATACGCAGTATTTT,.,.,TRBV28,TRBJ2-3
CSVGVDYGYTF,TGCAGCGTTGGCGTAGACTATGGCTACACCTTC,.,.,TRBV29-1,TRBJ1-2
CSATGRPEAFF,TGCAGTGCTACAGGACGCCCTGAAGCTTTCTTT,few,.,TRBV20-1,TRBJ1-1
CASCRDTVYNEQFF,TGTGCCAGCTGCCGGGACACCGTATACAATGAGCAGTTCTTC,.,.,TRBV2,TRBJ2-1
CASSATVVEKLFF,TGTGCCAGCTCCGCAACCGTTGTGGAAAAACTGTTTTTT,.,.,TRBV18,TRBJ1-4
CASSRPGLAGEQFF,TGTGCCAGCAGCCGTCCGGGACTAGCGGGAGAGCAGTTCTTC,.,TRBD2,TRBV7-9,TRBJ2-1
CASSPTTGGNEQFF,TGTGCCAGCTCACCCACGACAGGGGGCAATGAGCAGTTCTTC,few,TRBD1,TRBV18,TRBJ2-1
CASSYRETQYF,TGTGCCAGCAGCTACCGTGAGACCCAGTACTTC,few,.,TRBV7-2,TRBJ2-5
CASSQDGPSAGGLNTQYF,TGTGCCAGCAGCCAAGATGGGCCTTCAGCGGGAGGGTTGAATACGCAGTATTTT,few,TRBD2,TRBV4-2,TRBJ2-3
CASSLSVETQYF,TGTGCCAGCAGTTTAAGTGTTGAGACCCAGTACTTC,.,.,TRBV28,TRBJ2-5
CASSQGSLAEQFF,TGCGCCAGCAGCCAAGGGTCTCTAGCCGAGCAGTTCTTC,.,.,TRBV4-1,TRBJ2-1
CASSPLTGSLQETQYF,TGTGCCAGCTCACCACTGACAGGATCCCTTCAAGAGACCCAGTACTTC,few,.,TRBV18,TRBJ2-5
CASRSGTWVSYNEQFF,TGCGCCAGCAGGAGCGGGACATGGGTCTCCTACAATGAGCAGTTCTTC,.,.,TRBV5-1,TRBJ2-1
CASSRTGTGSHEQYF,TGTGCCAGCAGTCGAACCGGGACAGGGAGCCACGAGCAGTACTTC,.,TRBD1,TRBV7-2,TRBJ2-7
CASIGAVRQKLFF,TGTGCCAGCATAGGGGCCGTGCGTCAAAAACTGTTTTTT,few,.,TRBV28,TRBJ1-4
CASSPGTGTQYF,TGTGCCAGCAGCCCAGGTACGGGCACGCAGTATTTT,few,.,TRBV14,TRBJ2-3
CSATGTTGNTIYF,TGCAGCGCAACAGGGACGACTGGAAACACCATATATTTT,.,.,TRBV29-1,TRBJ1-3
CASSHRQETQYF,TGTGCCAGCAGCCACCGACAAGAGACCCAGTACTTC,.,.,TRBV7-9,TRBJ2-5
CASSVITGRGEQYF,TGTGCCAGCAGTGTGATTACAGGGCGCGGCGAGCAGTACTTC,few,.,TRBV2,TRBJ2-7
CASSFRDGYGELFF,TGTGCCAGCAGCTTCCGGGACGGATACGGGGAGCTGTTTTTT,.,.,TRBV11-2,TRBJ2-2
CASSRRLAGGADTQYF,TGCGCCAGCAGCCGGAGACTAGCGGGGGGCGCAGATACGCAGTATTTT,few,TRBD2,TRBV4-3,TRBJ2-3
CASSLVSGNQPQHF,TGTGCCAGCAGCTTAGTGTCAGGGAATCAGCCCCAGCATTTT,few,.,TRBV7-6,TRBJ1-5
CASNIGGTQYF,TGTGCCAGCAACATAGGGGGGACCCAGTACTTC,.,.,TRBV2,TRBJ2-5
CASSLSGGHEQFF,TGCGCCAGCAGCCTTTCAGGGGGCCATGAGCAGTTCTTC,.,TRBD1,TRBV4-1,TRBJ2-1
CATSGGGGTQYF,TGTGCCACCAGCGGGGGAGGAGGTACGCAGTATTTT,few,.,TRBV15,TRBJ2-3
CASSQSSNRVRMDYGYTF,TGCGCCAGCAGTCAATCGTCTAACAGGGTTAGGATGGACTATGGCTACACCTTC,.,.,TRBV23-1,TRBJ1-2
CAWERREGTDTQYF,TGTGCCTGGGAGCGGCGGGAGGGCACAGATACGCAGTATTTT,.,TRBD2,TRBV30,TRBJ2-3
CASSGDSPRGTQYF,TGTGCCAGCAGCGGGGACAGCCCAAGAGGTACGCAGTATTTT,few,TRBD1,TRBV5-6,TRBJ2-3
CASSLVRGGELFF,TGTGCCAGCAGCTTAGTGCGCGGCGGGGAGCTGTTTTTT,.,.,TRBV7-9,TRBJ2-2
CASSSSLAGAQETQYF,TGTGCCAGCAGCTCCTCACTAGCGGGAGCCCAAGAGACCCAGTACTTC,.,TRBD2,TRBV7-2,TRBJ2-5
CAWSVLFDDEQFF,TGTGCCTGGAGTGTACTTTTTGACGATGAGCAGTTCTTC,.,.,TRBV30,TRBJ2-1
CAWSARGLAINTQYF,TGTGCCTGGAGTGCTAGGGGACTAGCGATCAATACGCAGTATTTT,few,TRBD2,TRBV30,TRBJ2-3
CASSPKQGNYGYTF,TGTGCCAGCAGCCCAAAACAGGGTAACTATGGCTACACCTTC,.,.,TRBV4-2,TRBJ1-2
CASSRVQGLSSYEQYF,TGTGCCAGCAGCCGCGTACAGGGCTTAAGCTCCTACGAGCAGTACTTC,.,.,TRBV7-9,TRBJ2-7
CASSWTSGRSEQFF,TGTGCCAGCAGTTGGACTAGCGGGAGGAGTGAGCAGTTCTTC,.,TRBD2,TRBV6-5,TRBJ2-1
CASSSRDSKAFF,TGTGCCAGCAGCTCCCGGGACAGCAAAGCTTTCTTT,few,TRBD1,TRBV9,TRBJ1-1
CASSQAARAGRGSQETQYF,TGCGCCAGCAGCCAAGCGGCTAGGGCAGGTCGGGGTTCCCAAGAGACCCAGTACTTC,.,.,TRBV4-3,TRBJ2-5
CASSAPGQKNIQYF,TGCGCCAGCAGCGCCCCGGGACAGAAAAACATTCAGTACTTC,many,TRBD1,TRBV4-1,TRBJ2-4